This passage covers 15 T cell receptor beta chains from one sample sequenced in a study of T cells in Graves' hyperthyroidism and ophthalmopathy. Researchers amplified the TCR beta CDR3 regions from RNA transcripts. HTBI primers were the set used in a first-round RT-PCR of the TCR CDR3. TCRdb recomputed calls from the multiplex PCR reads with MiXCR, one row per CDR3 protein. The table lists around 560,000 distinct CDR3 sequences, approximately 15% of them singletons. Sequencing used blood. All receptors come from a young woman with Graves' hyperthyroidism.

This clonotype was seen a handful of times. This chain connects TRBV5-1 to TRBJ2-7; possibly TRBD1 or TRBD2 for D (5 bases each). V was cut by 4 bases and J by 1 base, with 12 bases left in between. Germline V gives CDR1 SGHRS, CDR2 YFSETQ. The CDR3 runs 14 residues. As DNA, the CDR3 is TGCGCCAGCAGCGTCCGGGACGTATCCTACGAGCAGTACTTC. Its translation is CASSVRDVSYEQYF.

This clonotype was recorded many times. This rearrangement joins TRBV7-8 to TRBJ2-1; D unclear. The CDR3 consists of 14 residues. The germline V gene encodes CDR1 SGHVS and CDR2 FQNEAQ. The V and J ends lost 4 bases and 7 bases respectively, with 14 bases between them. CDR3 bases: TGTGCCAGCAGCTCGAGAGAGGTAGGGAATGAGCAGTTCTTC. Protein: CASSSREVGNEQFF.

This clonotype has a count of ten or more. The rearrangement joins TRBV3-1 to TRBJ1-5; the D gene is possibly TRBD1 (6 bases). V was trimmed by 3 bases and J by 1 base, leaving 10 bases between them. CDR3 length equals 15 residues. Germline CDR1 and CDR2: LGHDT and YNNKEL (reference sequence). The CDR3 loop is CASSQTGRSNQPQHF. The CDR3 coding sequence is TGTGCCAGCAGCCAGACAGGAAGGAGCAATCAGCCCCAGCATTTT.

Many counts were recorded for this clonotype. A clone one base away is much larger, so this may be a read error. This chain connects TRBV7-9 to TRBJ2-3; 8 bases are a match to TRBD1. Germline V CDR1 and CDR2: SEHNR, FQNEAQ (reference sequence). The ends lost 4 bases at V and 2 bases at J; junction bases unmatched: 2. CDR3 length: 14 amino acids. CDR3 DNA: TGTGCCAGCAGCTCCAGGGGGCTCACAGATACGCAGTATTTT. Its translation is CASSSRGLTDTQYF.

This chain uses TRBV20-1 with TRBJ1-3, with TRBD1 identical over 8 bases. The ends lost 0 bases at V and 3 bases at J; junction bases unmatched: 10. The V gene's germline CDR1 is DFQATT and CDR2 SNEGSKA (reference sequence). The CDR3 spans 17 residues. DNA of the CDR3: TGCAGTGCTAGAGATGGTGGTCAGGGGGCTAGTGGAAACACCATATATTTT. This gives the protein CSARDGGQGASGNTIYF.

CDR3 residues: CASTGDTGIKPLHF. DNA of the CDR3: TGTGCCAGCACTGGGGACACGGGAATTAAGCCCCTCCACTTT. The chain employs TRBV2 and TRBJ1-6, with D tentatively TRBD1 (6 bases). The germline gives CDR1 SNHLY, CDR2 FYNNEI. The ends were cut back, 7 bases at V and 13 bases at J, with 20 bases in the middle. This CDR3 has 14 residues. Full variable domain (missing parts from reference TRBV2 and TRBJ1-6): EPEVTQTPSHQVTQMGQEVILRCVPISNHLYFYWYRQILGQKVEFLVSFYNNEISEKSEIFDDQFSVERPDGSNFTLKIRSTKLEDSAMYFCASTGDTGIKPLHFGNGTRLTVT.

Concerning this clonotype itself: Just one base apart from a much larger clone, this may be a read error. J is TRBJ2-5 and V is TRBV5-1, with 9 positions matching TRBD2. Germline V lookup: CDR1 SGHRS, CDR2 YFSETQ. Germline trimming cut 4 bases from V and 6 bases from J; bases unmatched to any gene: 13. This CDR3 spans 16 amino acids. CDR3 protein: CASSGVAGAALQTQYF. The CDR3 bases are TGCGCCAGCAGCGGAGTAGCGGGAGCGGCCTTGCAGACCCAGTACTTC.

This clonotype was found many times. The chain links TRBV7-2 to TRBJ2-1; D remains unclear. This CDR3 is 16 amino acids long. Germline-derived CDR1 and CDR2 are SGHTA and FQGNSA. The ends were cut back, 2 bases at V and 2 bases at J, with 13 bases in the middle. Here the CDR3 reads CASSLRTINPYNEQFF. The CDR3 DNA sequence: TGTGCCAGCAGCTTAAGAACTATTAATCCCTACAATGAGCAGTTCTTC. The complete variable domain, with remaining parts taken from reference TRBV7-2 and TRBJ2-1, reads GAGVSQSPSNKVTEKGKDVELRCDPISGHTALYWYRQSLGQGLEFLIYFQGNSAPDKSGLPSDRFSAERTGGSVSTLTIQRTQQEDSAVYLCASSLRTINPYNEQFFGPGTRLTVL.

The chain links TRBV4-1 to TRBJ2-7; D tentatively fits TRBD1 or TRBD2 (5 bases each). Trimming removed 4 bases at V and 5 bases at J, with 15 bases between. CDR3 length: 14 residues. Germline lookup yields CDR1 MGHRA and CDR2 YSYEKL. In DNA, the CDR3 is TGCGCCAGCAGCCGACTAAGGGGTGTCCACGAGCAGTACTTC. Translated: CASSRLRGVHEQYF.

This rearrangement joins TRBV29-1 to TRBJ1-1; weak D call: TRBD1 (5 bases). CDR1 is SQVTM and CDR2 is ANQGSEA in the germline V gene. This CDR3 contains 14 residues. Trimming stripped 1 base from V and 4 bases from J, with 13 bases between. CDR3 nucleotides: TGCAGCGTTGAAGTTCCCAGGGAGGGCACTGAAGCTTTCTTT. Translation: CSVEVPREGTEAFF. The entire variable domain, with the rest obtained from reference TRBV29-1 and TRBJ1-1, is as follows: SAVISQKPSRDICQRGTSLTIQCQVDSQVTMMFWYRQQPGQSLTLIATANQGSEATYESGFVIDKFPISRPNLTFSTLTVSNMSPEDSSIYLCSVEVPREGTEAFFGQGTRLTVV.

This clonotype appeared many times. The chain recombines TRBV18 with TRBJ1-5, with D possibly being TRBD1 (6 bases). This CDR3 is built from 15 residues. The germline CDR1 and CDR2 sequences are KGHSH and LQKENI. The V and J ends lost 1 base and 6 bases respectively, with 13 bases between them. CDR3 sequence: CASSPQRGAIQPQHF. The CDR3 bases are TGTGCCAGCTCACCACAACGGGGGGCGATTCAGCCCCAGCATTTT.

The J gene is TRBJ2-7, the V gene TRBV5-1; 7 bases are a match to TRBD1. Trimming cost V 4 bases and J 12 bases; bases outside gene matches: 7. This CDR3 is 11 amino acids long. Germline lookup yields CDR1 SGHRS and CDR2 YFSETQ. For the CDR3, the DNA is TGCGCCAGCAGCGGGGTGACAGGGCCGTACTTC. It is translated as CASSGVTGPYF.

With respect to this clonotype: This sequence may be a read error, since a much larger clone differs from it by one base. The rearrangement joins TRBV12-3 or TRBV12-4 to TRBJ1-5; 7 nucleotides line up with TRBD1. CDR3 length: 13 amino acids. The V and J ends lost 4 bases and 9 bases, in that order; junction bases with no gene match: 6. CDR3: CASSSQGLRPQHF. DNA of the CDR3: TGTGCCAGCAGTTCACAGGGGCTACGGCCCCAGCATTTT.

This clonotype has ten or more counts. The genes are TRBV11-1 and TRBJ2-1; D is perhaps TRBD1 or TRBD2 (5 bases each). Germline lookup yields CDR1 SGHAT and CDR2 FQDESV (reference sequence). CDR3 size: 18 residues. Trimming left V 5 bases short and J 3 bases short, with 23 bases between. CDR3 region: CASSVTRGLGNGYNEQFF. The DNA for the CDR3 is TGTGCCAGCAGCGTCACCCGGGGCCTAGGGAACGGCTACAATGAGCAGTTCTTC.

In its sample, this clonotype was seen a few times. The chain has TRBV6-1 and TRBJ1-5; TRBD1 matches at 8 bases. With 6 bases clipped from V and 7 bases from J, the junction kept 5 bases outside the gene matches. The V gene's germline CDR1 is MNHNS and CDR2 SASEGT. This CDR3 spans 13 amino acids. CDR3 loop: CASSPTGVQPQHF. The CDR3 nucleotides are TGTGCCAGCAGCCCGACAGGGGTACAGCCCCAGCATTTT.